This T cell receptor beta chain was retrieved from a study of radiation and T cells in renal cell carcinoma. Study results and caveats: Without pretreatment biopsies, baseline tumor clonotype presence was undetermined.

Specified time point: blood 2 weeks post-SBRT. Documented treatment: 15 Gy SBRT to primary tumor, nephrectomy 4 weeks later. After SBRT, blood was collected at 2 and 4 weeks, plus baseline. As concerns this clone: Its specificity is not known.

The protocol was immunoSEQ multiplex PCR, while the TCRdb copy is restricted to in-frame clones and leaves out a portion. The repertoire includes some 50,000 clones, around three quarters of them detected once, and around 29% sits in the top ten. Germline V gene sequence: CDR1 SEHNR, CDR2 FQNEAQ (reference sequence). V was trimmed by 1 base and J by 4 bases, leaving 8 bases between them. There are 14 residues in the CDR3. The rearrangement joins TRBV7-9 to TRBJ1-3, with D maybe TRBD1 (6 bases). The source is a woman between 65 and 79 years old with renal cell carcinoma. Sequenced material: blood, taken from a patient whose treatment included radiotherapy and nephrectomy. The CDR3, as DNA: TGTGCCAGCAGCTTAGACAGGGAAGGAAACACCATATATTTT. It yields the protein CASSLDREGNTIYF. The full variable domain, with the rest looked up from reference TRBV7-9 and TRBJ1-3, is DTGVSQNPRHKITKRGQNVTFRCDPISEHNRLYWYRQTLGQGPEFLTYFQNEAQLEKSRLLSDRFSAERPKGSFSTLEIQRTEQGDSAMYLCASSLDREGNTIYFGEGSWLTVV.